The rows below give T cell receptor beta chains drawn from one sample of a study of T-cell reconstitution after alpha-beta-depleted transplantation in children. TCRdb used MiXCR to reprocess the PCR reads, holding one entry per CDR3 protein. The sample consists of around 670,000 distinct CDR3 sequences, approximately 14% of them appearing once. The sequences come from PBMCs, collected before TCRalphabeta/CD19-depleted stem cell transplant. These receptors were taken from a girl aged 2 to 10 with congenital amegakaryocytic thrombocytopenia, due to receive a stem cell transplant. CDR3s include the opening cysteine and the closing phenylalanine or tryptophan. D genes are given only for firm matches. Where a row states a size, it is once, few, many or the class of an expanded clone; other rows omit it.

TRBD2	-	TRBV20-1	TRBJ2-1	TGCAGTGCTAGAGGAGGACTAGCGGCCCTCTCCTACAATGAGCAGTTCTTC	CSARGGLAALSYNEQFF
-	many	TRBV4-2	TRBJ2-1	TGTGCCAGCAGCCAAGTTTTCCTATTTGGTGAGCAGTTCTTC	CASSQVFLFGEQFF
TRBD2	many	TRBV4-2	TRBJ2-3	TGTGCCAGCACCGCAGCGGGAGGTGTAGATACGCAGTATTTT	CASTAAGGVDTQYF
-	many	TRBV7-6	TRBJ2-1	TGTGCCAGCAGCCCACCTAGTCCCATTTATCCCATCCAGGGCAATGAGCAGTTCTTC	CASSPPSPIYPIQGNEQFF
TRBD2	-	TRBV24-1	TRBJ2-1	TGTGCCACCAGTGATCCACAGCGGGAGCCCTACAATGAGCAGTTCTTC	CATSDPQREPYNEQFF
TRBD2	many	TRBV20-1	TRBJ2-1	TGCAGTGCGGAGCGGGAGTTCAATGAGCAGTTCTTC	CSAEREFNEQFF
-	many	TRBV29-1	TRBJ2-7	TGCAGCGTTGTTGAACAGAGCTCCTACGAGCAGTACTTC	CSVVEQSSYEQYF
TRBD2	many	TRBV5-1	TRBJ2-3	TGCGCCAGCAGCTTGGTGATAGCGGGAGATGTAGATACGCAGTATTTT	CASSLVIAGDVDTQYF
-	few	TRBV5-1	TRBJ2-7	TGCGCCAGCAGCTTGGCCTGGGCAGTCTACGAGCAGTACTTC	CASSLAWAVYEQYF
-	-	TRBV20-1	TRBJ2-1	TGCAGTGCCACGGGCGGGCTAAGCTACAATGAGCAGTTCTTC	CSATGGLSYNEQFF
-	many	TRBV5-5	TRBJ2-3	TGTGCCAGCAGCTTGGATAGGCTTCGGAGAGATACGCAGTATTTT	CASSLDRLRRDTQYF
TRBD2	-	TRBV10-3	TRBJ2-1	TGTGCCATCAGTGGGACTAGCGGGAGCCATGAGCAGTTCTTC	CAISGTSGSHEQFF
TRBD1	few	TRBV12-3/TRBV12-4	TRBJ2-4	TGTGCCAGCAGGACTGAACTAACAGGGGGGCACATTCAGTACTTC	CASRTELTGGHIQYF
-	once	TRBV14	TRBJ1-1	TGTGCCAGCAGCCAAGAGTTGCAGGGTTGGACTGAAGCTTTCTTT	CASSQELQGWTEAFF
TRBD2	many	TRBV20-1	TRBJ2-1	TGCAGTGCTAGAGATTACAGCGGGAGGGCCTCCTACAATGAGCAGTTCTTC	CSARDYSGRASYNEQFF
-	-	TRBV20-1	TRBJ2-5	TGCAGTGCTAGCGAGACTGGACACTGGGAGACCCAGTACTTC	CSASETGHWETQYF
TRBD1	-	TRBV12-3/TRBV12-4	TRBJ1-2	TGTGCCAGCAGTCCGCAACGGACAGGGCGGGACTATGGCTACACCTTC	CASSPQRTGRDYGYTF
-	many	TRBV7-2	TRBJ2-2	TGTGCCAGCAGCAGGGGGACATACACCGGGGAGCTGTTTTTT	CASSRGTYTGELFF
TRBD2	-	TRBV29-1	TRBJ2-1	TGCAGCGTTCCCGGGACTAGCGGGATAGATAGTGAGCAGTTCTTC	CSVPGTSGIDSEQFF
-	many	TRBV29-1	TRBJ2-5	TGCAGCGTTGAAGACAGGGGACAAGAGACCCAGTACTTC	CSVEDRGQETQYF
TRBD2	many	TRBV5-1	TRBJ2-1	TGTGCCAGCAGCCTAGGACTAGCGGTCTACAATGAGCAGTTCTTC	CASSLGLAVYNEQFF
-	few	TRBV20-1	TRBJ2-3	TGCAGTGCTAGTATCGGAATCACAGATACGCAGTATTTT	CSASIGITDTQYF
TRBD1	-	TRBV10-3	TRBJ2-7	TGTGCCATCAGTGCCCTGGGACAGGGGATTTACGAGCAGTACTTC	CAISALGQGIYEQYF
-	-	TRBV5-1	TRBJ2-3	TGCGCCAGCAGCTTTGACCCTTCGGACTTCCCTAGCACAGATACGCAGTATTTT	CASSFDPSDFPSTDTQYF
-	-	TRBV7-6	TRBJ2-5	TGTGCCAGCAGCTACTCGATCTTATCCAGGCAAGAGACCCAGTACTTC	CASSYSILSRQETQYF